The 18 T cell receptor beta chains below were found in one sample sequenced in a study of T cell responses to AZD1222 COVID-19 vaccine. Produced via immunoSEQ multiplex PCR; TCRdb's table is partial and in-frame only. The repertoire holds about 140,000 clones, with approximately 89% as singletons. The sequencing used peripheral blood, collected 28 days after the second AZD1222 dose. The source of these receptors is an adult who received the AZD1222 COVID-19 vaccine.

This chain links TRBV5-4 with TRBJ2-5; D tentatively reads TRBD1 or TRBD2 (5 bases each). The CDR3 is 15 residues long. Germline-derived CDR1 and CDR2 are SGHNT and YYREEE (reference sequence). The V end was cut by 4 bases, the J end by 2 bases, with 15 bases between. The CDR3 reads CASSPGRDLQETQYF. The CDR3 nucleotides read TGTGCCAGCAGCCCGGGCCGGGACCTACAAGAGACCCAGTACTTC. The full variable domain, in which reference TRBV5-4 and TRBJ2-5 provide the parts outside the CDR3, is ETGVTQSPTHLIKTRGQQVTLRCSSQSGHNTVSWYQQALGQGPQFIFQYYREEENGRGNFPPRFSGLQFPNYSSELNVNALELDDSALYLCASSPGRDLQETQYFGPGTRLLVL.

The chain is built from TRBV28 and TRBJ1-5, with TRBD1 as a possible D gene (5 bases). This CDR3 region has 15 residues. The germline gives CDR1 MDHEN, CDR2 SYDVKM. V lost 1 base and J 1 base, leaving 8 bases between the germline ends. CDR3 sequence reads: CASSLLGQSNQPQHF. The CDR3 region has the DNA TGTGCCAGCAGTTTATTGGGGCAGAGCAATCAGCCCCAGCATTTT.

This CDR3 reads CASSLGAGIGNQPQHF. The DNA of the CDR3 is TGTGCCAGCAGCTTGGGTGCGGGGATCGGCAATCAGCCCCAGCATTTT. The gene calls are TRBV5-6 and TRBJ1-5; no firm D call. The germline V gene encodes CDR1 SGHDT and CDR2 YYEEEE. The CDR3 totals 16 residues. V lost 0 bases to trimming and J lost 2 bases, with 12 bases between them. Based on the CDR3 plus reference TRBV5-6 and TRBJ1-5, the full variable domain is DAGVTQSPTHLIKTRGQQVTLRCSPKSGHDTVSWYQQALGQGPQFIFQYYEEEERQRGNFPDRFSGHQFPNYSSELNVNALLLGDSALYLCASSLGAGIGNQPQHFGDGTRLSIL.

Only a few counts were recorded for this clone. The chain has TRBV19 and TRBJ1-1; D is unresolved. The CDR3 contains 12 residues. Germline loops: CDR1 LNHDA, CDR2 SQIVND (reference sequence). Trimming removed 3 bases from V and 8 bases from J, with 10 bases in between. The CDR3 reads CASSMSPREAFF. The CDR3 nucleotides read TGTGCCAGTAGTATGAGTCCCAGGGAAGCTTTCTTT. Full variable domain (missing parts from reference TRBV19 and TRBJ1-1): DGGITQSPKYLFRKEGQNVTLSCEQNLNHDAMYWYRQDPGQGLRLIYYSQIVNDFQKGDIAEGYSVSREKKESFPLTVTSAQKNPTAFYLCASSMSPREAFFGQGTRLTVV.

The chain is built from TRBV27 and TRBJ2-7; unclear D gene. V lost 4 bases to trimming and J lost 2 bases, with 12 bases between them. The CDR3 spans 14 residues. Germline V gene sequence: CDR1 MNHEY, CDR2 SMNVEV (reference sequence). This CDR3 reads CASSYRLGPYEQYF. The CDR3 DNA reads as TGTGCCAGCAGTTACCGCCTCGGCCCCTACGAGCAGTACTTC.

The V call is TRBV6-5, the J call TRBJ1-2, with TRBD1 as a possible D gene (5 bases). Per germline, CDR1 MNHEY and CDR2 SVGAGI. CDR3 length equals 14 residues. V was trimmed by 3 bases and J by 4 bases, leaving 12 bases between them. The CDR3 protein is CASSYGGQPYGYTF. The CDR3 DNA follows: TGTGCCAGCAGTTATGGCGGACAACCCTATGGCTACACCTTC.

J is TRBJ1-1 and V is TRBV5-1; the D is unclear. The CDR3 is 14 amino acids. Trimming pared 0 bases from V and 4 bases from J, leaving 10 bases between. The germline CDR1 and CDR2 sequences are SGHRS and YFSETQ. The CDR3 sequence: CASSLVGAGTEAFF. In DNA form, the CDR3 reads TGCGCCAGCAGCTTGGTGGGTGCGGGCACTGAAGCTTTCTTT.

This chain links TRBV28 with TRBJ2-7; D is possibly TRBD2 (6 bases). Trimming removed 4 bases at V and 4 bases at J, with 14 bases between. Germline lookup yields CDR1 MDHEN and CDR2 SYDVKM. This CDR3 region has 14 residues. The CDR3 region has the DNA TGTGCCAGCAGTTCCGGGACTCAGCCATACGAGCAGTACTTC. It yields the protein CASSSGTQPYEQYF.

The chain carries TRBV7-9 and TRBJ2-7; D unclear. V lost 4 bases and J 3 bases, leaving 13 bases between the germline ends. Germline V CDR1 and CDR2: SEHNR, FQNEAQ (reference sequence). The CDR3 spans 14 residues. CDR3 in DNA: TGTGCCAGCAGCTCCCCCTCGATGATCTACGAGCAGTACTTC. It encodes CASSSPSMIYEQYF.

CDR3 DNA sequence: TGCGCCAGCAGCTTGGTGCCTAGCGGGGGGGTCGAGACCCAGTACTTC. This translates into CASSLVPSGGVETQYF. The chain has TRBV5-1 and TRBJ2-5; 12 bases align to TRBD2. V trimming: 0 bases; J trimming: 5 bases; junction bases outside the gene matches: 5. Germline loops: CDR1 SGHRS, CDR2 YFSETQ. The CDR3 covers 16 residues. The variable domain in full, with the rest retrieved from reference TRBV5-1 and TRBJ2-5, is KAGVTQTPRYLIKTRGQQVTLSCSPISGHRSVSWYQQTPGQGLQFLFEYFSETQRNKGNFPGRFSGRQFSNSRSEMNVSTLELGDSALYLCASSLVPSGGVETQYFGPGTRLLVL.

The chain has TRBV2 and TRBJ2-5, with D maybe TRBD1 (6 bases). CDR3 length equals 14 residues. In germline, CDR1 is SNHLY, CDR2 FYNNEI. Trimming left V 5 bases short and J 7 bases short, with 17 bases between. CDR3 sequence (DNA): TGTGCCAGCAGTTACAAACAGGGCGTCGGGACCCAGTACTTC. Amino acids: CASSYKQGVGTQYF. Full variable domain (rest looked up from reference TRBV2 and TRBJ2-5): EPEVTQTPSHQVTQMGQEVILRCVPISNHLYFYWYRQILGQKVEFLVSFYNNEISEKSEIFDDQFSVERPDGSNFTLKIRSTKLEDSAMYFCASSYKQGVGTQYFGPGTRLLVL.

The rearrangement uses TRBV11-2 and TRBJ2-7; maybe TRBD1 (5 bases). V was trimmed by 2 bases and J by 2 bases, leaving 10 bases between them. Germline V lookup: CDR1 SGHAT, CDR2 FQNNGV. The CDR3 runs 14 residues. The CDR3 sequence is CASSLWGSTYEQYF. The CDR3 bases are TGTGCCAGCAGCTTATGGGGCAGTACCTACGAGCAGTACTTC.

The genes are TRBV7-2 and TRBJ2-1; TRBD2 matches at 9 bases. Trimming removed 2 bases from V and 5 bases from J; junction bases left unmatched: 10. From germline, CDR1 is SGHTA and CDR2 FQGNSA. The CDR3 runs to 17 residues. Written as DNA, the CDR3 is TGTGCCAGCAGCTTATTAGCCTTGCGACTAGCGGACAATGAGCAGTTCTTC. This encodes CASSLLALRLADNEQFF. The full variable domain, with the rest looked up from reference TRBV7-2 and TRBJ2-1, is GAGVSQSPSNKVTEKGKDVELRCDPISGHTALYWYRQSLGQGLEFLIYFQGNSAPDKSGLPSDRFSAERTGGSVSTLTIQRTQQEDSAVYLCASSLLALRLADNEQFFGPGTRLTVL.

The chain employs TRBV7-2 and TRBJ2-1; 8 bases are shared with TRBD2. The CDR3 covers 19 residues. The V and J ends lost 5 bases and 10 bases, in that order; junction bases with no gene match: 25. CDR1 is SGHTA and CDR2 is FQGNSA in the germline V gene. CDR3 sequence: CASSIGTRPNLGRMGEQFF. Here the CDR3 DNA reads TGTGCCAGCAGCATCGGGACTAGACCGAACCTGGGTCGTATGGGGGAGCAGTTCTTC.

The chain couples TRBV5-6 to TRBJ2-1; D gene unclear. This CDR3 is 13 amino acids long. CDR1 SGHDT and CDR2 YYEEEE come from the germline V gene. V was shortened by 4 bases and J by 4 bases, with 9 bases between the two germline ends. CDR3 sequence reads: CASSPDQYNEQFF. CDR3 coding DNA: TGTGCCAGCAGCCCCGACCAATACAATGAGCAGTTCTTC.

The V gene is TRBV6-5, the J gene TRBJ1-4; D is uncertain. V was cut by 4 bases and J by 0 bases, with 9 bases left in between. CDR1 is MNHEY and CDR2 is SVGAGI in the germline V gene. This CDR3 is 15 amino acids long. The CDR3 sequence: CASSWQPSTNEKLFF. The CDR3 DNA reads TGTGCCAGCAGTTGGCAGCCTTCAACTAATGAAAAACTGTTTTTT.

This chain links TRBV7-8 with TRBJ2-1, with 7 positions matching TRBD1. The CDR3 is 15 amino acids. The germline gives CDR1 SGHVS, CDR2 FQNEAQ. The V gene end was trimmed by 1 base and the J gene end by 5 bases; junction bases not matched to a gene: 5. The CDR3: CASSLVGTAHNEQFF. DNA for the CDR3: TGTGCCAGCAGCTTAGTCGGGACAGCCCACAATGAGCAGTTCTTC.

The CDR3, as DNA: TGCGCCAGCAGCTTGGCAGGCAGTTTCTCTGGAAACACCATATATTTT. It codes for CASSLAGSFSGNTIYF. The V and J genes are TRBV5-1 and TRBJ1-3; D is ambiguous. The CDR3 runs 16 residues. V lost 0 bases, J lost 0 bases, and 10 bases lay in between. Germline CDR1 and CDR2: SGHRS and YFSETQ. Using reference TRBV5-1 and TRBJ1-3 for the parts outside the CDR3, the full variable domain is KAGVTQTPRYLIKTRGQQVTLSCSPISGHRSVSWYQQTPGQGLQFLFEYFSETQRNKGNFPGRFSGRQFSNSRSEMNVSTLELGDSALYLCASSLAGSFSGNTIYFGEGSWLTVV.